This TCR beta chain comes out of a study of prognosis after radiotherapy for stage I lung cancer. Study information: Distant metastases were recorded in a handful of patients after radiotherapy, at a median of about 7 months, and no significant progression was recorded in about 16. Study outcomes and limitations: After stereotactic body radiation therapy, patients with later distant metastases showed lower Shannon entropy.

As for this clonotype: Its antigen is undetermined. A far bigger clonotype differs at one base, so this is likely a read error.

The authors drew around 6 milliliters of peripheral blood at each of two time points. The germline CDR1 and CDR2 sequences are MNHGY and SVAAGI. The CDR3 extends over 14 amino acids. Starting from genomic DNA, TCR beta CDR3 was amplified through two-round multiplex PCR. Primers were specific to each TRBV and TRBJ gene in first-round PCR. TCRdb recomputed calls from the multiplex PCR reads with MiXCR, one row per CDR3 protein. This sample has tens of thousands of distinct CDR3 sequences, with roughly 40% found just once. The source was PBMCs, collected before or after stereotactic body radiation therapy (not recorded which). The chain has TRBV6-9 and TRBJ1-6; D is undetermined. This clonotype was obtained from a donor at least 50 years old with non-small cell lung cancer. CDR3 sequence (DNA): TGTGCCAGCAGTCACCGACGGAATAATTCAACCCTCCACTTT. It codes for CASSHRRNNSTLHF.